This record looks at one TCR beta chain sequence and its context. Germline V lookup: CDR1 SGHRS, CDR2 YFSETQ. This CDR3 region has 12 residues. V was clipped by 4 bases and J by 0 bases, with 4 bases between them. The data are from a study of blood T cell repertoires in COVID-19. Study-wide context: T cells, B-cell-depleted T cells, or PBMCs supplied cDNA or gDNA.

The assay was immunoSEQ multiplex PCR, and TCRdb's table has in-frame clones only and misses some. The sample includes about 100,000 clones, 91% of them seen just once. The V and J genes are TRBV5-1 and TRBJ2-5; D not certain. Sequencing was carried out using peripheral blood. The clonotype was recovered from a man aged 50-60 years with active COVID-19. This CDR3 is CASSPNQETQYF. In nucleotides, the CDR3 is TGCGCCAGCAGCCCCAACCAAGAGACCCAGTACTTC.